The rows below give T cell receptor beta chains drawn from one sample of a study of blood T cell repertoires in COVID-19. The repertoire was sequenced with immunoSEQ multiplex PCR; TCRdb's copy has only in-frame clones and lacks some. The repertoire holds 150,000 to 200,000 clones, with around 92% as singletons. The sequenced material came from peripheral blood. The source is a man aged 30 to 45 with COVID-19, enrolled during active disease. Both conserved end residues are part of each CDR3. Each record gives: J gene, V gene, clone size, CDR3 length, D gene, CDR3 protein, CDR3 DNA. A D gene is named only where the DNA matches it firmly. The size entry is marked missing in some rows and otherwise reads once, few, many or a size class.

J gene: TRBJ2-5
V gene: TRBV4-2
clone size: -
CDR3 length: 17
D gene: TRBD2
CDR3 protein: CASSQDGLAGEEETQYF
CDR3 DNA: TGTGCCAGCAGCCAAGATGGGCTAGCGGGAGAGGAAGAGACCCAGTACTTC

J gene: TRBJ2-1
V gene: TRBV19
clone size: -
CDR3 length: 14
D gene: -
CDR3 protein: CASSIQGTYNEQFF
CDR3 DNA: TGTGCCAGTAGTATTCAGGGAACCTACAATGAGCAGTTCTTC

J gene: TRBJ2-6
V gene: TRBV7-3
clone size: once
CDR3 length: 17
D gene: -
CDR3 protein: CASSLEIGSSGANVLTF
CDR3 DNA: TGTGCCAGCAGCTTAGAGATTGGGAGCTCTGGGGCCAACGTCCTGACTTTC

J gene: TRBJ2-1
V gene: TRBV4-2
clone size: -
CDR3 length: 13
D gene: -
CDR3 protein: CASSQVEYNEQFF
CDR3 DNA: TGTGCCAGCAGCCAAGTGGAGTATAATGAGCAGTTCTTC

J gene: TRBJ2-5
V gene: TRBV28
clone size: -
CDR3 length: 12
D gene: -
CDR3 protein: CATTGGGETQYF
CDR3 DNA: TGTGCCACCACAGGGGGAGGGGAGACCCAGTACTTC

J gene: TRBJ1-2
V gene: TRBV5-6
clone size: once
CDR3 length: 15
D gene: -
CDR3 protein: CASSLFSGEEAGYTF
CDR3 DNA: TGTGCCAGCAGCTTGTTCTCCGGAGAAGAGGCTGGCTACACCTTC

J gene: TRBJ1-4
V gene: TRBV10-3
clone size: -
CDR3 length: 16
D gene: TRBD1
CDR3 protein: CAISESLSGGDEKLFF
CDR3 DNA: TGTGCCATCAGTGAGTCGTTGTCAGGGGGCGATGAAAAACTGTTTTTT

J gene: TRBJ1-6
V gene: TRBV27
clone size: -
CDR3 length: 16
D gene: -
CDR3 protein: CASSQHRIERGSPLHF
CDR3 DNA: TGTGCCAGCAGTCAACACCGAATTGAAAGGGGTTCACCCCTCCACTTT

J gene: TRBJ2-5
V gene: TRBV11-1
clone size: -
CDR3 length: 16
D gene: TRBD1
CDR3 protein: CASSSLPGTGPETQYF
CDR3 DNA: TGTGCCAGCAGCTCCCTTCCCGGGACAGGGCCCGAGACCCAGTACTTC

J gene: TRBJ1-1
V gene: TRBV6-5
clone size: -
CDR3 length: 13
D gene: TRBD1
CDR3 protein: CASSIGQVTEAFF
CDR3 DNA: TGTGCCAGCAGTATAGGACAGGTCACTGAAGCTTTCTTT

J gene: TRBJ2-7
V gene: TRBV5-6
clone size: -
CDR3 length: 13
D gene: -
CDR3 protein: CASSLANSYEQYF
CDR3 DNA: TGTGCCAGCAGCCTAGCGAACTCCTACGAGCAGTACTTC

J gene: TRBJ1-2
V gene: TRBV7-9
clone size: -
CDR3 length: 15
D gene: -
CDR3 protein: CASSLRWGSDYGYTF
CDR3 DNA: TGTGCCAGCAGCTTAAGGTGGGGCTCGGACTATGGCTACACCTTC

J gene: TRBJ2-1
V gene: TRBV19
clone size: -
CDR3 length: 15
D gene: TRBD2
CDR3 protein: CASSIAGEGYNEQFF
CDR3 DNA: TGTGCCAGTAGTATAGCGGGGGAGGGTTACAATGAGCAGTTCTTC

J gene: TRBJ1-4
V gene: TRBV4-1
clone size: -
CDR3 length: 13
D gene: -
CDR3 protein: CASSQVIGEKLFF
CDR3 DNA: TGCGCCAGCAGCCAAGTAATCGGTGAAAAACTGTTTTTT

J gene: TRBJ2-3
V gene: TRBV24-1
clone size: -
CDR3 length: 17
D gene: -
CDR3 protein: CATSGFGQEGSTDTQYF
CDR3 DNA: TGTGCCACCAGTGGCTTCGGACAGGAGGGTAGCACAGATACGCAGTATTTT

J gene: TRBJ1-4
V gene: TRBV19
clone size: -
CDR3 length: 14
D gene: TRBD1
CDR3 protein: CASSTDRRNEKLFF
CDR3 DNA: TGTGCCAGTAGCACGGACAGGCGGAATGAAAAACTGTTTTTT

J gene: TRBJ1-1
V gene: TRBV7-9
clone size: -
CDR3 length: 17
D gene: TRBD1
CDR3 protein: CASSLDRGGNMNTEAFF
CDR3 DNA: TGTGCCAGCAGCTTAGACAGGGGGGGTAACATGAACACTGAAGCTTTCTTT

J gene: TRBJ1-2
V gene: TRBV19
clone size: once
CDR3 length: 15
D gene: TRBD1
CDR3 protein: CASSPTGTGSYGYTF
CDR3 DNA: TGTGCCAGTAGTCCCACCGGGACAGGGAGCTATGGCTACACCTTC

J gene: TRBJ1-5
V gene: TRBV7-8
clone size: -
CDR3 length: 15
D gene: -
CDR3 protein: CASSFWGGSNQPQHF
CDR3 DNA: TGTGCCAGCAGCTTTTGGGGAGGTAGCAATCAGCCCCAGCATTTT

J gene: TRBJ1-6
V gene: TRBV5-5
clone size: -
CDR3 length: 14
D gene: -
CDR3 protein: CASSPTVQDSPIHF
CDR3 DNA: TGTGCCAGCAGCCCAACGGTACAGGACAGTCCAATCCACTTT

J gene: TRBJ2-2
V gene: TRBV5-6
clone size: -
CDR3 length: 16
D gene: TRBD1
CDR3 protein: CASSQSGQGFTGELFF
CDR3 DNA: TGTGCCAGCAGCCAGTCGGGACAGGGGTTCACCGGGGAGCTGTTTTTT

J gene: TRBJ2-7
V gene: TRBV3-1/TRBV3-2
clone size: once
CDR3 length: 13
D gene: -
CDR3 protein: CASSQGYNYEQYF
CDR3 DNA: TGTGCCAGCAGCCAAGGGTACAACTACGAGCAGTACTTC

J gene: TRBJ1-3
V gene: TRBV5-4
clone size: -
CDR3 length: 17
D gene: TRBD1
CDR3 protein: CASSLPGTGGSGNTIYF
CDR3 DNA: TGTGCCAGCAGCCTACCCGGGACAGGGGGCTCTGGAAACACCATATATTTT

J gene: TRBJ2-1
V gene: TRBV4-3
clone size: -
CDR3 length: 15
D gene: -
CDR3 protein: CASSQDYTVYNEQFF
CDR3 DNA: TGCGCCAGCAGCCAAGACTATACAGTATACAATGAGCAGTTCTTC

J gene: TRBJ2-7
V gene: TRBV6-2/TRBV6-3
clone size: -
CDR3 length: 17
D gene: TRBD1
CDR3 protein: CASSPLEGQRRFNEQYF
CDR3 DNA: TGTGCCAGCAGCCCCCTCGAGGGACAGAGACGCTTCAACGAGCAGTACTTC

J gene: TRBJ1-5
V gene: TRBV3-1/TRBV3-2
clone size: -
CDR3 length: 15
D gene: TRBD1
CDR3 protein: CASSQEGQFNQPQHF
CDR3 DNA: TGTGCCAGCAGCCAAGAGGGACAGTTTAATCAGCCCCAGCATTTT

J gene: TRBJ2-7
V gene: TRBV4-2
clone size: -
CDR3 length: 15
D gene: -
CDR3 protein: CASSPTGGPGGEQYF
CDR3 DNA: TGTGCCAGCAGCCCAACGGGGGGCCCGGGGGGCGAGCAGTACTTC

J gene: TRBJ1-1
V gene: TRBV5-6
clone size: -
CDR3 length: 15
D gene: -
CDR3 protein: CASSTSRGDDTEAFF
CDR3 DNA: TGTGCCAGCAGCACCTCCCGGGGGGACGACACTGAAGCTTTCTTT

J gene: TRBJ1-2
V gene: TRBV5-8
clone size: few
CDR3 length: 14
D gene: -
CDR3 protein: CASSLVPANYGYTF
CDR3 DNA: TGTGCCAGCAGCTTGGTACCGGCTAACTATGGCTACACCTTC

J gene: TRBJ1-5
V gene: TRBV7-9
clone size: -
CDR3 length: 14
D gene: -
CDR3 protein: CASSDDWSNQPQHF
CDR3 DNA: TGTGCCAGCAGCGATGACTGGAGCAATCAGCCCCAGCATTTT

J gene: TRBJ1-4
V gene: TRBV19
clone size: -
CDR3 length: 16
D gene: TRBD1
CDR3 protein: CASSAPTTGINEKLFF
CDR3 DNA: TGTGCCAGTAGTGCGCCCACGACAGGGATCAATGAAAAACTGTTTTTT

J gene: TRBJ2-7
V gene: TRBV24-1
clone size: -
CDR3 length: 12
D gene: -
CDR3 protein: CATSDTLEEQYF
CDR3 DNA: TGTGCCACCAGTGATACCCTAGAGGAGCAGTACTTC

J gene: TRBJ2-7
V gene: TRBV19
clone size: few
CDR3 length: 13
D gene: -
CDR3 protein: CASSITAGYEQYF
CDR3 DNA: TGTGCCAGTAGTATTACGGCAGGCTACGAGCAGTACTTC

J gene: TRBJ2-3
V gene: TRBV19
clone size: -
CDR3 length: 16
D gene: TRBD2
CDR3 protein: CASSFRLAGATDTQYF
CDR3 DNA: TGTGCCAGTAGTTTCCGACTAGCGGGAGCCACAGATACGCAGTATTTT

J gene: TRBJ1-1
V gene: TRBV19
clone size: -
CDR3 length: 12
D gene: -
CDR3 protein: CASSQGYTEAFF
CDR3 DNA: TGTGCCAGTAGTCAGGGGTACACTGAAGCTTTCTTT

J gene: TRBJ1-2
V gene: TRBV4-3
clone size: -
CDR3 length: 14
D gene: TRBD1
CDR3 protein: CASSQGTGTEGYTF
CDR3 DNA: TGCGCCAGCAGCCAGGGGACAGGGACGGAAGGCTACACCTTC

J gene: TRBJ2-1
V gene: TRBV28
clone size: once
CDR3 length: 15
D gene: TRBD2
CDR3 protein: CASSLGLAWGDEQFF
CDR3 DNA: TGTGCCAGCAGTTTGGGACTAGCTTGGGGCGATGAGCAGTTCTTC